The clone carrying this TCR beta chain showed up many times. This sample was included in a study of T cells in Graves' hyperthyroidism and ophthalmopathy. The CDR3 totals 14 residues. The V and J ends lost 3 bases and 4 bases respectively, with 12 bases between them. RNA transcripts served as the template for amplifying TCR beta CDR3 regions. A first-round RT-PCR of the TCR CDR3 used the HTBI primer set. TCRdb passed the multiplex PCR reads through MiXCR, listing each CDR3 protein once. The sample yields hundreds of thousands of distinct CDR3 sequences, over 11% seen once. The receptor's source is a woman in her thirties with Graves' hyperthyroidism that later progressed to Graves' ophthalmopathy. The sample consisted of blood. The gene calls are TRBV12-3 or TRBV12-4 and TRBJ1-2, with no clear D. The CDR3 spells CASSLAWEPYGYTF. In DNA, the CDR3 is TGTGCCAGCAGTTTGGCCTGGGAGCCCTATGGCTACACCTTC.